This T cell receptor (beta chain) appears in the sequencing data of a study of long-term antiretroviral therapy in people with HIV. The V gene's germline CDR1 is SGHNT and CDR2 YENEEA. CDR3 size: 14 residues. V lost 3 bases and J lost 0, with 8 bases in between. Run at survey level, the immunoSEQ assay was version v3.0. Sequencing was performed with immunoSEQ multiplex PCR; in TCRdb, only in-frame clones are kept and a portion is missing. Of 40,000 to 45,000 clones listed, 90% to 95% are singletons. The sample consisted of unsorted PBMCs, taken 3.7 years after starting antiretroviral therapy. This chain joins TRBV11-3 and TRBJ1-1, with D possibly being TRBD1 (5 bases). The receptor was derived from a woman aged 50 to 60 with HIV. The CDR3 here is CASSFDSMNTEAFF. The CDR3 DNA reads TGTGCCAGCAGCTTTGACAGCATGAACACTGAAGCTTTCTTT.